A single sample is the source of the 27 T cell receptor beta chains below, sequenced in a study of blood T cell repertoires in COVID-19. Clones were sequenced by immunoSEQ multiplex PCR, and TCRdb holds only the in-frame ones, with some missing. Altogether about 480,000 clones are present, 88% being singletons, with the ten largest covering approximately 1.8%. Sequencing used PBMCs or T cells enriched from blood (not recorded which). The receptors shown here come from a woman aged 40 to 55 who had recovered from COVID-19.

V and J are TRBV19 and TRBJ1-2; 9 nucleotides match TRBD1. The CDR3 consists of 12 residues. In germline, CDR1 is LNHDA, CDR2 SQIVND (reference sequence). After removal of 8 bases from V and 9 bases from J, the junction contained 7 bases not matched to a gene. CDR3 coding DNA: TGTGCCAGTTTTCACAGGGGGCTGAGCTACACCTTC. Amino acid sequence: CASFHRGLSYTF.

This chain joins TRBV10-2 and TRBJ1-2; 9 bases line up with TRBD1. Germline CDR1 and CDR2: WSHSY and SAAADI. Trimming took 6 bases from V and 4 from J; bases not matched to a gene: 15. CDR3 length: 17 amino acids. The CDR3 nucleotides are TGCGCCAGCAGCGACAACCGGGACAGGGTTCGGGGCTATGGCTACACCTTC. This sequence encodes CASSDNRDRVRGYGYTF.

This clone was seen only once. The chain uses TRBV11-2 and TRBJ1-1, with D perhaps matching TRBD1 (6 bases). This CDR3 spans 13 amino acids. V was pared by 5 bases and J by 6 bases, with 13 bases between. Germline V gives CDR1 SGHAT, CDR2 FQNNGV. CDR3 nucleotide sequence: TGTGCCAGCAGCGCCGACAGGCCATCTGAAGCTTTCTTT. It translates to CASSADRPSEAFF.

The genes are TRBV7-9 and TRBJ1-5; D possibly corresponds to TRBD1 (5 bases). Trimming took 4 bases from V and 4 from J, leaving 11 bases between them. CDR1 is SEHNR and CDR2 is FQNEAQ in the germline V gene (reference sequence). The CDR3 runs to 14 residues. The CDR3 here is CASSSTGGNQPQHF. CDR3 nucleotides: TGTGCCAGCAGCTCCACAGGTGGGAATCAGCCCCAGCATTTT.

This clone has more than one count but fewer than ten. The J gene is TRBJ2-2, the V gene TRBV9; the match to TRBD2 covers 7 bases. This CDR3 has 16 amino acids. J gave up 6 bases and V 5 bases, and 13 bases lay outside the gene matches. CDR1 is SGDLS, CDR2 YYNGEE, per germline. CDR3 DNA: TGTGCCAGCAGATCGGGGGGTACCAGCCCCCCCGGGGAGCTGTTTTTT. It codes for CASRSGGTSPPGELFF.

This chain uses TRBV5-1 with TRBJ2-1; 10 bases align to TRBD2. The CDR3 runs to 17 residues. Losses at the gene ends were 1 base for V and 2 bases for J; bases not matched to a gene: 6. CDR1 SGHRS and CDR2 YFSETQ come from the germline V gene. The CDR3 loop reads CASSLTSGEPAYNEQFF. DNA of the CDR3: TGCGCCAGCAGCTTGACTAGCGGGGAACCAGCCTACAATGAGCAGTTCTTC. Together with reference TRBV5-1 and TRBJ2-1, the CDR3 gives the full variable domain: KAGVTQTPRYLIKTRGQQVTLSCSPISGHRSVSWYQQTPGQGLQFLFEYFSETQRNKGNFPGRFSGRQFSNSRSEMNVSTLELGDSALYLCASSLTSGEPAYNEQFFGPGTRLTVL.

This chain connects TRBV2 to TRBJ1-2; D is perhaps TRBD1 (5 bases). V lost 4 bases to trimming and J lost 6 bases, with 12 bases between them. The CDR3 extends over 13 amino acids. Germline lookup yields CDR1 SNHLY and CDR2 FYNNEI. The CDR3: CASSASRQHGYTF. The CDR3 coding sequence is TGTGCCAGCAGTGCGTCTCGACAGCATGGCTACACCTTC.

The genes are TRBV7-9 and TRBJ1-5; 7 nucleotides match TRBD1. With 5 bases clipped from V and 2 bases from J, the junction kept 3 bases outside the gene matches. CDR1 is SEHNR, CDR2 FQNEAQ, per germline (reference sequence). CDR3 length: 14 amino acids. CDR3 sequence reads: CASSPTGGNQPQHF. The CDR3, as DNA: TGTGCCAGCAGCCCCACAGGGGGCAATCAGCCCCAGCATTTT.

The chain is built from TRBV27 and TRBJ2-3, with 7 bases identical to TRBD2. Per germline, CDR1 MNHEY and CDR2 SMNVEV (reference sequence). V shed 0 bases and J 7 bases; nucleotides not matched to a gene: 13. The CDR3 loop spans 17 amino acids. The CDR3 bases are TGTGCCAGCAGTTTATCGTATTGGGGGGAGGGCCAATATACGCAGTATTTT. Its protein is CASSLSYWGEGQYTQYF.

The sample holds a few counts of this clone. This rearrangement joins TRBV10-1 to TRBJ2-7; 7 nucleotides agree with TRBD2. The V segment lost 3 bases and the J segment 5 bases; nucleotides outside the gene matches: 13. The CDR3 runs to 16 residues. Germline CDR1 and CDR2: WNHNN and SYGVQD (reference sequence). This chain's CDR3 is CASSDIAGNTVDEQYF. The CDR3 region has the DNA TGCGCCAGCAGTGATATAGCGGGTAACACAGTCGACGAGCAGTACTTC.

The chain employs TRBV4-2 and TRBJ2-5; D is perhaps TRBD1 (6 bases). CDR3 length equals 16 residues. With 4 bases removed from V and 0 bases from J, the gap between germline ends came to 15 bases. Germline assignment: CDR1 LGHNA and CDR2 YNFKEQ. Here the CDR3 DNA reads TGTGCCAGCAGCCCGGACAGTATTTCGTACCAAGAGACCCAGTACTTC. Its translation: CASSPDSISYQETQYF.

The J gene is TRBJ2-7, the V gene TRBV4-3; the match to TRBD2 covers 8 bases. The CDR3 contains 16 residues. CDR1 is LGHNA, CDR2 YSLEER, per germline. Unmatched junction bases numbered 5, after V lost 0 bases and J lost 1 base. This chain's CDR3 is CASSQDRGGLSYEQYF. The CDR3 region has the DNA TGCGCCAGCAGCCAAGATCGGGGGGGACTTTCCTACGAGCAGTACTTC.

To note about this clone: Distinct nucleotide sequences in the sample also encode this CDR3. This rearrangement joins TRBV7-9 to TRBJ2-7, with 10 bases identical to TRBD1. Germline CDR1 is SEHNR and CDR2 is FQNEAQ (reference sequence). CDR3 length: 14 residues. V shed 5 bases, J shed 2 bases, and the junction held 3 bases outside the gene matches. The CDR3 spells CASSLGQGAYEQYF. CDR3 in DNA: TGTGCCAGCAGCCTCGGACAGGGGGCCTACGAGCAGTACTTC.

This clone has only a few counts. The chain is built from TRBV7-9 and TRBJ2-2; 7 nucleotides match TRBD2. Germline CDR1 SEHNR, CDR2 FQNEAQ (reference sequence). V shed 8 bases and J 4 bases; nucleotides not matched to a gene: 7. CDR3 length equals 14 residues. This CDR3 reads CASGLDHFTGELFF. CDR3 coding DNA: TGTGCCAGCGGACTAGACCACTTCACCGGGGAGCTGTTTTTT.

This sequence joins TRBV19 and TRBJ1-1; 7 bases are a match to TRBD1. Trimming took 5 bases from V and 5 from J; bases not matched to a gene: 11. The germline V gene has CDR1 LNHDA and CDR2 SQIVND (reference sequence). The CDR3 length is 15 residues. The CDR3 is CASSSHRGKGTEAFF. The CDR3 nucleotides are TGTGCCAGTAGTTCACACAGGGGAAAGGGGACTGAAGCTTTCTTT.

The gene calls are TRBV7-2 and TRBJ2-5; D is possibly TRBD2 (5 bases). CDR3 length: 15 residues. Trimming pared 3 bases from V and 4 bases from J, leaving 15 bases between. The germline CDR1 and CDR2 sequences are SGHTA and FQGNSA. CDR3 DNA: TGTGCCAGCAGCTTTGGCGGGTACCCTCGAGAGACCCAGTACTTC. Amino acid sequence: CASSFGGYPRETQYF.

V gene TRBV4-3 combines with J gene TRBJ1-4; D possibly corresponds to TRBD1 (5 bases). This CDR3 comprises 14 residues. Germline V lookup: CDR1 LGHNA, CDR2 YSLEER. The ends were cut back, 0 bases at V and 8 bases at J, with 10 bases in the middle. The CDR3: CASSQDLGVEKLFF. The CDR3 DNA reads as TGCGCCAGCAGCCAAGATTTAGGGGTGGAAAAACTGTTTTTT.

The CDR3 sequence is CASSSGTAVNEQFF. CDR3 DNA: TGTGCCAGCAGCTCCGGGACAGCAGTCAATGAGCAGTTCTTC. This chain joins TRBV7-7 and TRBJ2-1; 7 bases are a match to TRBD1. The CDR3 is 14 residues long. V trimming: 4 bases; J trimming: 6 bases; junction bases outside the gene matches: 6. Germline V gives CDR1 SSHAT, CDR2 FNYEAQ (reference sequence).

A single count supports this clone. CDR3 nucleotides: TGCAGCGTTGAAGTACTCGGGAGGGCGGGCTACAATGAGCAGTTCTTC. As protein: CSVEVLGRAGYNEQFF. The chain has TRBV29-1 and TRBJ2-1, with 8 positions matching TRBD2. V lost 1 base to trimming and J lost 3 bases; unmatched junction nucleotides: 8. The germline V gene encodes CDR1 SQVTM and CDR2 ANQGSEA. The CDR3 consists of 16 residues.

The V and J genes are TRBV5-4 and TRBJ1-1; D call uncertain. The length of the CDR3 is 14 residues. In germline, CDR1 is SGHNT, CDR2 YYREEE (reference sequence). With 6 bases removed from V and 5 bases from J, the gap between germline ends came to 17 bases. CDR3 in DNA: TGTGCCAGCACAACGGCCAGGCTGGTGACTGAAGCTTTCTTT. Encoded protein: CASTTARLVTEAFF.

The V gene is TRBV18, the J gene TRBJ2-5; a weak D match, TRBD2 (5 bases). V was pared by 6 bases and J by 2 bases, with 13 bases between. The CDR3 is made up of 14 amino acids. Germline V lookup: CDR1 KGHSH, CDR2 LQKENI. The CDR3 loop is CASSPGAVQETQYF. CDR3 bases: TGTGCCAGCTCCCCCGGAGCGGTACAAGAGACCCAGTACTTC. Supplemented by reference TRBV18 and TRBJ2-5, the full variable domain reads NAGVMQNPRHLVRRRGQEARLRCSPMKGHSHVYWYRQLPEEGLKFMVYLQKENIIDESGMPKERFSAEFPKEGPSILRIQQVVRGDSAAYFCASSPGAVQETQYFGPGTRLLVL.

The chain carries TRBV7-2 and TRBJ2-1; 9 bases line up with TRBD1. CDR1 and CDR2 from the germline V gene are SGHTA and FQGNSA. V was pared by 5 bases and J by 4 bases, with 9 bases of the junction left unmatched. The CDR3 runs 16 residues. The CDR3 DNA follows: TGTGCCAGCAGCACCCTGGGGACAGGGTCTTACAATGAGCAGTTCTTC. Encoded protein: CASSTLGTGSYNEQFF.

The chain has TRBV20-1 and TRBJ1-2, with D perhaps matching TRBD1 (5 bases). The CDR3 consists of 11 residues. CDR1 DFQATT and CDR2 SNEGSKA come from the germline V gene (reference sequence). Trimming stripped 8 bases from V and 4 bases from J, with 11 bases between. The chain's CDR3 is CSTTEFYGYTF. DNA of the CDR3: TGCAGTACGACAGAGTTCTATGGCTACACCTTC.

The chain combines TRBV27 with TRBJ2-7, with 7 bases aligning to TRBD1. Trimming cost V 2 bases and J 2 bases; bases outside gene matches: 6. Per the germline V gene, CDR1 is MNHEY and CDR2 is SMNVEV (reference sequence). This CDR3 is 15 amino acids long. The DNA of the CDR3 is TGTGCCAGCAGTTTAACCGGGACAGCGACCTACGAGCAGTACTTC. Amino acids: CASSLTGTATYEQYF.

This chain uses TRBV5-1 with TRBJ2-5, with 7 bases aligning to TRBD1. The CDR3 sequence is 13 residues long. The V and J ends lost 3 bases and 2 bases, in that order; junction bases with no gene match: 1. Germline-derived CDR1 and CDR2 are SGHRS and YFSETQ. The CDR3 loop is CASSWDSQETQYF. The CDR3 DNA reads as TGCGCCAGCAGCTGGGACAGTCAAGAGACCCAGTACTTC.

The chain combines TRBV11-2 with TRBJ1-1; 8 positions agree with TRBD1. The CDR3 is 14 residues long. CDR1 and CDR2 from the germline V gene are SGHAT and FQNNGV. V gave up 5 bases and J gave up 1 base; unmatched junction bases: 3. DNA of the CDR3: TGTGCCAGCAGCCCTGACAGGGGGAACACTGAAGCTTTCTTT. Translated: CASSPDRGNTEAFF.

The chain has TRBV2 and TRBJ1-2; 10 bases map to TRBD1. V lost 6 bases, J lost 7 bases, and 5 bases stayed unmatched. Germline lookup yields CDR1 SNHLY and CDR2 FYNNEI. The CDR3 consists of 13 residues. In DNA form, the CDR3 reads TGTGCCAGCAGCAGACAGGGGGCGGGTGGCTACACCTTC. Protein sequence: CASSRQGAGGYTF. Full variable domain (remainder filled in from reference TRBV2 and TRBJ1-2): EPEVTQTPSHQVTQMGQEVILRCVPISNHLYFYWYRQILGQKVEFLVSFYNNEISEKSEIFDDQFSVERPDGSNFTLKIRSTKLEDSAMYFCASSRQGAGGYTFGSGTRLTVV.